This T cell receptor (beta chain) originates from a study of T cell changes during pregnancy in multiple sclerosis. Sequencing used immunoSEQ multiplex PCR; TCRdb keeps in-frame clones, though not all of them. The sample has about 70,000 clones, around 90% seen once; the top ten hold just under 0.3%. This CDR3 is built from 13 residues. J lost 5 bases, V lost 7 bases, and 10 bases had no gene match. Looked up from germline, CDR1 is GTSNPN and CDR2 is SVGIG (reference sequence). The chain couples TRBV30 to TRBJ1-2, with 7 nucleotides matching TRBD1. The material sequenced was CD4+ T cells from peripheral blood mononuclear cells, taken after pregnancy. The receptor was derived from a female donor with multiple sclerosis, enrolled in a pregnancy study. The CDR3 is CASAWPGGYGYTF. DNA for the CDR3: TGTGCCTCCGCCTGGCCAGGGGGGTATGGCTACACCTTC.